Listed below are T cell receptor beta chains from one sample, sequenced in a study of control samples from healthy donors and cancer patients. The repertoire was sequenced with immunoSEQ multiplex PCR; TCRdb's copy has only in-frame clones and lacks some. The sample lists about 64,000 clones, 92% seen once, with 1.7% in the top ten. The sample was PBMCs. These receptors were obtained from a man in his forties or fifties with colorectal cancer. Each CDR3 is given with its conserved first and last residue. Fields, in order: J gene, clone size, D gene, V gene, CDR3 protein, CDR3 DNA. D genes are given only for firm matches. Clone size is not always given. Where it is, it says once, few, many or a class for expanded clones.

TRBJ2-3,-,-,TRBV7-2,CASRRGATDTQYF,TGTGCCAGCAGGAGGGGGGCCACAGATACGCAGTATTTT
TRBJ2-3,-,-,TRBV27,CASSLSQAGSTDTQYF,TGTGCCAGCAGTTTATCGCAGGCAGGTTCCACAGATACGCAGTATTTT
TRBJ2-2,-,-,TRBV5-1,CASSTTGNLGGELFF,TGCGCCAGCAGCACTACCGGTAACCTGGGAGGGGAGCTGTTTTTT
TRBJ1-5,few,-,TRBV6-5,CASSYKTGNSNQPQHF,TGTGCCAGCAGTTACAAGACAGGCAATAGCAATCAGCCCCAGCATTTT
TRBJ1-2,-,-,TRBV7-9,CASSLGAGLANYGYTF,TGTGCCAGCAGTCTCGGCGCAGGCCTAGCTAACTATGGCTACACCTTC
TRBJ2-3,-,TRBD2,TRBV7-2,CASSLSSGGAGDTQYF,TGTGCCAGCAGCTTATCTAGCGGGGGGGCCGGGGATACGCAGTATTTT
TRBJ2-2,-,-,TRBV7-3,CASSLDPDPGELFF,TGTGCCAGCAGCTTGGATCCGGATCCCGGGGAGCTGTTTTTT
TRBJ2-1,once,-,TRBV9,CASSVATGGPGEQFF,TGTGCCAGCAGCGTAGCTACTGGGGGGCCTGGGGAGCAGTTCTTC
TRBJ1-5,once,-,TRBV7-2,CASSLATGTNQPQHF,TGTGCCAGCAGCTTAGCTACAGGGACCAATCAGCCCCAGCATTTT
TRBJ1-5,once,-,TRBV6-5,CASRVQEYSNQPQHF,TGTGCCAGCAGGGTACAGGAGTATAGCAATCAGCCCCAGCATTTT